Presented here are 9 T cell receptor beta chains from one specimen sequenced in a study of blood T cell repertoires in COVID-19. The method was immunoSEQ multiplex PCR; TCRdb's version includes in-frame clones alone and lacks a portion of them. Among some 85,000 clones listed, approximately 80% were seen once. The sequencing sample was made of peripheral blood. The receptors stem from a woman aged 80 or over with acute or convalescent COVID-19.

The V and J genes are TRBV18 and TRBJ2-7; TRBD1 agrees at 11 bases. The CDR3 is made up of 15 amino acids. Germline trimming cut 2 bases from V and 2 bases from J; bases unmatched to any gene: 2. Germline CDR1 is KGHSH and CDR2 is LQKENI. The CDR3 region has the DNA TGTGCCAGCTCACCAGGACAGGGGGCGGCCTACGAGCAGTACTTC. Amino acids: CASSPGQGAAYEQYF. Drawing the rest from reference TRBV18 and TRBJ2-7, the complete variable domain is NAGVMQNPRHLVRRRGQEARLRCSPMKGHSHVYWYRQLPEEGLKFMVYLQKENIIDESGMPKERFSAEFPKEGPSILRIQQVVRGDSAAYFCASSPGQGAAYEQYFGPGTRLTVT.

This sequence joins TRBV2 and TRBJ2-7, with 8 bases matching TRBD1. Germline V gene data show CDR1 as SNHLY and CDR2 as FYNNEI. The ends lost 2 bases at V and 3 bases at J; junction bases unmatched: 12. This CDR3 is built from 17 residues. The CDR3 sequence is CASSESRTGIPNYEQYF. The CDR3 DNA reads as TGTGCCAGCAGTGAATCTCGGACAGGGATCCCTAACTACGAGCAGTACTTC.

A single count supports this clone. The rearrangement links TRBV29-1 to TRBJ2-1; D perhaps matches TRBD1 (6 bases). Trimming pared 6 bases from V and 10 bases from J, leaving 10 bases between. Germline CDR1 and CDR2: SQVTM and ANQGSEA. The CDR3 sequence is 10 residues long. CDR3 in DNA: TGCAGCGTCGCCAGGGGAGAGCAGTTCTTC. Translating it yields CSVARGEQFF.

CDR3 nucleotides: TGTGCCAGCAGTTACACGGAGGGACGGACGCTCTCTGGAAACACCATATATTTT. Translated: CASSYTEGRTLSGNTIYF. V is TRBV6-2 or TRBV6-3 and J is TRBJ1-3, with D possibly TRBD1 on 5 matching bases. Germline V gives CDR1 MNHEY, CDR2 SVGEGT. The CDR3 totals 18 residues. The V gene lost 2 bases and the J gene lost 0 bases, with 17 bases spanning the gap.

The chain employs TRBV9 and TRBJ1-2; D gene uncertain. V shed 0 bases and J shed 6 bases, with 9 bases lying between them. The CDR3 covers 13 residues. From germline, CDR1 is SGDLS and CDR2 YYNGEE. CDR3 amino acids: CASSVGHVNGYTF. CDR3 in DNA: TGTGCCAGCAGCGTAGGACACGTTAATGGCTACACCTTC.

CDR3 nucleotide sequence: TGCAGTGCTAGTATGGTACTAGCGGGGCACACAGATACGCAGTATTTT. This translates into CSASMVLAGHTDTQYF. V gene TRBV20-1 combines with J gene TRBJ2-3, with 10 bases identical to TRBD2. V shed 3 bases, J shed 2 bases, and the junction held 8 bases outside the gene matches. This CDR3 is 16 amino acids long. CDR1 and CDR2 (germline): DFQATT, SNEGSKA (reference sequence).

V and J are TRBV7-5 and TRBJ2-5; the table's D call TRBD2 went unverified against the DNA. TRBV7-5 represents a pseudogene. This CDR3 has 13 residues. CDR3 bases: TGTGTCAGAAGCTTAGGAGAGAAAGAGACCCAGTACTTC. This translates into CVRSLGEKETQYF.

The CDR3 sequence is CASTGDRSTDTQYF. In DNA, the CDR3 is TGTGCCAGCACCGGGGACAGGAGCACAGATACGCAGTATTTT. The chain carries TRBV2 and TRBJ2-3; 8 nucleotides align to TRBD1. Germline CDR1 SNHLY, CDR2 FYNNEI. With 7 bases clipped from V and 0 bases from J, the junction kept 3 bases outside the gene matches. This CDR3 spans 14 amino acids. Filled out from reference TRBV2 and TRBJ2-3, the complete variable domain reads EPEVTQTPSHQVTQMGQEVILRCVPISNHLYFYWYRQILGQKVEFLVSFYNNEISEKSEIFDDQFSVERPDGSNFTLKIRSTKLEDSAMYFCASTGDRSTDTQYFGPGTRLTVL.

The rearrangement links TRBV6-6 to TRBJ2-5, with TRBD1 identical over 7 bases. The V and J ends lost 2 bases and 4 bases, in that order; junction bases with no gene match: 1. The CDR3 consists of 13 residues. The germline gives CDR1 MNHNY, CDR2 SVGAGI (reference sequence). CDR3 residues: CASSYRGRETQYF. CDR3 DNA sequence: TGTGCCAGCAGTTACAGGGGGCGAGAGACCCAGTACTTC.